The sequence of this T cell receptor (beta chain) was determined in a study of blood T cell repertoires in COVID-19. For the study at large: PBMCs, B-cell-depleted T cells, or T cells were the source of the cDNA or gDNA that made up the material.

This clone appeared once. Trimming cost V 4 bases and J 2 bases; bases outside gene matches: 7. Germline CDR1 is MDHEN and CDR2 is SYDVKM. The CDR3 loop spans 16 amino acids. In the original analysis: For nucleated cells, counts were estimated from reference gene primer amplification. Generated by immunoSEQ multiplex PCR, the TCRdb table keeps only in-frame clones and is missing some. V and J calls and clone size come straight from that table; D and trimming were deduced from the DNA. The sample contains roughly 85,000 clones, roughly 85% of which appear only once. The V and J genes are TRBV28 and TRBJ2-7, with 11 bases identical to TRBD2. Specimen: peripheral blood. The receptor was isolated from a man in his fifties with active or convalescent COVID-19. The CDR3 protein is CASSSSGTSGAYEQYF. DNA for the CDR3: TGTGCCAGCAGTTCCTCCGGGACTAGCGGAGCCTACGAGCAGTACTTC.